Listed below are T cell receptor beta chains from one sample, sequenced in a study of post-analysis software for immune sequencing data. TCRdb fed the PCR reads into MiXCR, producing one record per CDR3 protein. The sample consists of 350,000 to 500,000 distinct CDR3 sequences, roughly 40% of them appearing once. Sequencing was done on a sample of blood. The receptors stem from a girl aged 2 to 9 with multiple sclerosis. The CDR3 runs from the conserved cysteine through the conserved F or W. Each record gives: clone size, D gene, V gene, J gene, CDR3 protein, CDR3 DNA. A D gene is named only where the DNA matches it firmly. Expanded clones get a size class; other rows say once, few or many, or leave the size out.

clone size: .; D gene: TRBD1; V gene: TRBV29-1; J gene: TRBJ2-1; CDR3 protein: CSIVQGVYNEQFF; CDR3 DNA: TGCAGCATTGTCCAGGGGGTCTACAATGAGCAGTTCTTC
clone size: .; D gene: .; V gene: TRBV7-2; J gene: TRBJ2-5; CDR3 protein: CASTPVDGLEKQYF; CDR3 DNA: TGTGCCAGCACCCCAGTGGACGGATTAGAAAAGCAGTACTTC
clone size: .; D gene: .; V gene: TRBV14; J gene: TRBJ2-1; CDR3 protein: CASSLQGTVPYNEQFF; CDR3 DNA: TGTGCCAGCAGCCTACAGGGAACCGTTCCCTACAATGAGCAGTTCTTC
clone size: few; D gene: .; V gene: TRBV6-5; J gene: TRBJ2-7; CDR3 protein: CASSSQTYEQYF; CDR3 DNA: TGTGCCAGCAGTTCACAGACCTACGAGCAGTACTTC
clone size: .; D gene: .; V gene: TRBV12-3/TRBV12-4; J gene: TRBJ1-2; CDR3 protein: CASSLTDGPWGYTF; CDR3 DNA: TGTGCCAGCAGTTTAACCGACGGACCCTGGGGCTACACCTTC
clone size: few; D gene: TRBD1; V gene: TRBV7-9; J gene: TRBJ2-1; CDR3 protein: CASSLVGGIGQFF; CDR3 DNA: TGTGCCAGCAGCTTAGTAGGGGGCATAGGGCAGTTCTTC
clone size: .; D gene: TRBD2; V gene: TRBV7-2; J gene: TRBJ2-1; CDR3 protein: CASSYPGLADLRAYNEQFF; CDR3 DNA: TGTGCCAGCAGCTACCCGGGACTAGCGGACCTGAGGGCTTACAATGAGCAGTTCTTC
clone size: .; D gene: .; V gene: TRBV10-3; J gene: TRBJ1-5; CDR3 protein: CAISGEGGFQPQHF; CDR3 DNA: TGTGCCATCAGTGGGGAGGGCGGGTTTCAGCCCCAGCATTTT
clone size: few; D gene: TRBD2; V gene: TRBV12-3/TRBV12-4; J gene: TRBJ2-7; CDR3 protein: CASSPTSEYEQYF; CDR3 DNA: TGTGCCAGCAGTCCGACTAGCGAGTACGAGCAGTACTTC
clone size: .; D gene: TRBD2; V gene: TRBV18; J gene: TRBJ2-1; CDR3 protein: CASSPAGLAGHNEQFF; CDR3 DNA: TGTGCCAGCTCACCAGCGGGGCTAGCGGGGCACAATGAGCAGTTCTTC
clone size: .; D gene: TRBD1; V gene: TRBV6-1; J gene: TRBJ2-4; CDR3 protein: CASRGSRGLQNIQYF; CDR3 DNA: TGTGCCAGCAGGGGTTCGAGGGGGCTACAAAACATTCAGTACTTC
clone size: .; D gene: TRBD1; V gene: TRBV5-1; J gene: TRBJ1-2; CDR3 protein: CASSLGQGGRSGYTF; CDR3 DNA: TGCGCCAGCAGCTTGGGACAGGGGGGTCGCAGTGGCTACACCTTC
clone size: once; D gene: .; V gene: TRBV5-4; J gene: TRBJ2-5; CDR3 protein: CVSSLGGVMETQYF; CDR3 DNA: TGTGTCAGCAGCTTGGGTGGGGTAATGGAGACCCAGTACTTC
clone size: few; D gene: .; V gene: TRBV6-5; J gene: TRBJ1-1; CDR3 protein: CASSSYQNTEAFF; CDR3 DNA: TGTGCCAGCAGTTCGTATCAGAACACTGAAGCTTTCTTT
clone size: .; D gene: TRBD2; V gene: TRBV6-1; J gene: TRBJ2-1; CDR3 protein: CASSRDRLAGVNNEQFF; CDR3 DNA: TGTGCCAGCAGTCGCGACCGACTAGCGGGAGTTAACAATGAGCAGTTCTTC
clone size: .; D gene: TRBD1; V gene: TRBV12-3/TRBV12-4; J gene: TRBJ1-5; CDR3 protein: CASGQGGDQPQHF; CDR3 DNA: TGTGCCAGCGGACAGGGGGGAGATCAGCCCCAGCATTTT
clone size: few; D gene: .; V gene: TRBV5-1; J gene: TRBJ1-2; CDR3 protein: CASSSGENYGYTF; CDR3 DNA: TGCGCCAGCAGCTCTGGAGAGAATTATGGCTACACCTTC
clone size: few; D gene: TRBD2; V gene: TRBV9; J gene: TRBJ2-5; CDR3 protein: CASSSRPGGLGETQYF; CDR3 DNA: TGTGCCAGCAGCTCCCGGCCCGGGGGGTTGGGAGAGACCCAGTACTTC
clone size: .; D gene: TRBD2; V gene: TRBV10-2; J gene: TRBJ2-7; CDR3 protein: CASSERVSLADSYEQYF; CDR3 DNA: TGCGCCAGCAGTGAGAGGGTTTCACTAGCGGATTCCTACGAGCAGTACTTC
clone size: .; D gene: .; V gene: TRBV5-1; J gene: TRBJ2-3; CDR3 protein: CASSLFRDTQYF; CDR3 DNA: TGCGCCAGCAGCTTGTTTCGGGATACGCAGTATTTT
clone size: .; D gene: TRBD1; V gene: TRBV12-3/TRBV12-4; J gene: TRBJ1-2; CDR3 protein: CASSLRQGERSNYGYTF; CDR3 DNA: TGTGCCAGCAGCCTTAGACAGGGTGAAAGATCCAACTATGGCTACACCTTC
clone size: .; D gene: .; V gene: TRBV29-1; J gene: TRBJ2-6; CDR3 protein: CSVEGQGNSGANVLTF; CDR3 DNA: TGCAGCGTTGAGGGCCAAGGGAACTCTGGGGCCAACGTCCTGACTTTC
clone size: .; D gene: .; V gene: TRBV18; J gene: TRBJ1-5; CDR3 protein: CASSPEPGGNQPQHF; CDR3 DNA: TGTGCCAGCTCACCCGAACCTGGGGGCAATCAGCCCCAGCATTTT
clone size: few; D gene: TRBD2; V gene: TRBV29-1; J gene: TRBJ2-1; CDR3 protein: CSVEVREGLGNEQFF; CDR3 DNA: TGCAGCGTTGAAGTACGGGAGGGCCTAGGGAATGAGCAGTTCTTC
clone size: many; D gene: .; V gene: TRBV28; J gene: TRBJ1-5; CDR3 protein: CASRREYSNQPQHF; CDR3 DNA: TGTGCCAGCCGCAGGGAATATAGCAATCAGCCCCAGCATTTT
clone size: .; D gene: .; V gene: TRBV7-6; J gene: TRBJ2-7; CDR3 protein: CASSSLQGATYEQYF; CDR3 DNA: TGTGCCAGCAGCTCCCTACAGGGAGCAACCTACGAGCAGTACTTC
clone size: .; D gene: TRBD1; V gene: TRBV7-9; J gene: TRBJ1-2; CDR3 protein: CASSLIVWTGDQYYGYTF; CDR3 DNA: TGTGCCAGCAGCTTAATTGTTTGGACAGGGGACCAATACTATGGCTACACCTTC
clone size: .; D gene: TRBD2; V gene: TRBV20-1; J gene: TRBJ2-3; CDR3 protein: CSASAGAGLDTDTQYF; CDR3 DNA: TGCAGTGCTAGTGCGGGAGCCGGATTGGACACAGATACGCAGTATTTT
clone size: .; D gene: .; V gene: TRBV9; J gene: TRBJ1-2; CDR3 protein: CSSSPQDGYTF; CDR3 DNA: TGTTCCAGCAGCCCCCAGGATGGCTACACCTTC
clone size: .; D gene: .; V gene: TRBV28; J gene: TRBJ2-7; CDR3 protein: CASRRRRQGYEQYF; CDR3 DNA: TGTGCCAGCAGACGTCGGCGGCAGGGCTACGAGCAGTACTTC
clone size: few; D gene: TRBD1; V gene: TRBV7-9; J gene: TRBJ2-5; CDR3 protein: CASSLSRDRVYETQYF; CDR3 DNA: TGTGCCAGCAGCTTAAGCCGGGACAGGGTGTACGAGACCCAGTACTTC
clone size: .; D gene: .; V gene: TRBV5-4; J gene: TRBJ2-7; CDR3 protein: CASSTMTSLNYEQYF; CDR3 DNA: TGTGCCAGCAGCACCATGACTAGTCTGAACTACGAGCAGTACTTC
clone size: few; D gene: .; V gene: TRBV12-3/TRBV12-4; J gene: TRBJ2-5; CDR3 protein: CASSSQQGPQETQYF; CDR3 DNA: TGTGCCAGCAGTTCACAGCAGGGGCCCCAAGAGACCCAGTACTTC
clone size: .; D gene: TRBD2; V gene: TRBV4-3; J gene: TRBJ2-1; CDR3 protein: CASSHQRESFNNEQFF; CDR3 DNA: TGCGCCAGCAGCCACCAGCGGGAGTCCTTCAACAATGAGCAGTTCTTC
clone size: .; D gene: .; V gene: TRBV12-3/TRBV12-4; J gene: TRBJ1-4; CDR3 protein: CASSPWDQEKLFF; CDR3 DNA: TGTGCCAGCAGTCCATGGGACCAGGAAAAACTGTTTTTT
clone size: few; D gene: .; V gene: TRBV28; J gene: TRBJ2-5; CDR3 protein: CASRDWETQYF; CDR3 DNA: TGTGCCAGCAGAGATTGGGAGACCCAGTACTTC